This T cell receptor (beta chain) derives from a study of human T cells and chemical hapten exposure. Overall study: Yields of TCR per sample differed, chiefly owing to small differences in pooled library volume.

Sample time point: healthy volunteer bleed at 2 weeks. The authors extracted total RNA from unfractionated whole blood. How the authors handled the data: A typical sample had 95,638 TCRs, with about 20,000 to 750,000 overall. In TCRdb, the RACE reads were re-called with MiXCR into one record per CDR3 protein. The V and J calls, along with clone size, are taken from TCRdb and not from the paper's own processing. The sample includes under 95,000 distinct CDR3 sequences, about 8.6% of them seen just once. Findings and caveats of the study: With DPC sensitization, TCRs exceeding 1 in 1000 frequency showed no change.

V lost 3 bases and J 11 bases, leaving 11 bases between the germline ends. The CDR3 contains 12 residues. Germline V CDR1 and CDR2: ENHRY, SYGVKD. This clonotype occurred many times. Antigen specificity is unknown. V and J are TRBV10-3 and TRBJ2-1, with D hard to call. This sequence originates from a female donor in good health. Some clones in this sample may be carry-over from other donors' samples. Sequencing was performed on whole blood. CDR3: CAISDPAGKQFF. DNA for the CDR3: TGTGCCATCAGTGATCCGGCTGGGAAGCAGTTCTTC.